A selection of T cell receptor beta chains follows, all from one sample in a study of blood T cell repertoires in COVID-19. Generated by immunoSEQ multiplex PCR, the TCRdb table keeps only in-frame clones and is missing some. The table has about 220,000 clones, 85% seen once. Sequenced input: peripheral blood. The receptors were sampled from a woman aged 70-85 years with COVID-19, enrolled during active disease. Each CDR3 is given with its conserved first and last residue. D genes are given only for firm matches. Rows may omit the clone size; those that give it use once, few, many or a size class.

>TRBD2|TRBJ2-5|TRBV24-1|.|16
TGTGCCACCAGTAGGGGACTAGCGGGGGGTACGGGGACCCAGTACTTC
CATSRGLAGGTGTQYF
>.|TRBJ2-7|TRBV19|few|15
TGTGCCAGTAGGTCGACACCCGCAGGGGTCTACGAGCAGTACTTC
CASRSTPAGVYEQYF
>TRBD1|TRBJ1-1|TRBV6-5|.|14
TGTGCCAGCATTGTGGACAGGGGGCGAACTGAAGCTTTCTTT
CASIVDRGRTEAFF
>.|TRBJ2-2|TRBV7-2|.|14
TGTGCCAGCAGCGCAACAGGGTTCACCGGGGAGCTGTTTTTT
CASSATGFTGELFF
>.|TRBJ1-2|TRBV6-5|.|13
TGTGCCAGCAGTTATTTTATTAACTATGGCTACACCTTC
CASSYFINYGYTF
>.|TRBJ1-5|TRBV7-2|.|15
TGTGCCAGCAGCTCCGACAGGAATCACAATCAGCCCCAGCATTTT
CASSSDRNHNQPQHF
>.|TRBJ1-1|TRBV2|once|15
TGTGCCAGCAGAGCCAGGGGCCTGATGAACACTGAAGCTTTCTTT
CASRARGLMNTEAFF
>TRBD2|TRBJ2-3|TRBV6-2/TRBV6-3|.|14
TGTGCCAGCAGTATAACTAGCGGCACAGATACGCAGTATTTT
CASSITSGTDTQYF
>.|TRBJ1-4|TRBV6-2/TRBV6-3|.|12
TGTGCCAGCAGTACAGGGAATGAAAAACTGTTTTTT
CASSTGNEKLFF
>.|TRBJ1-5|TRBV13|.|21
TGTGCCAGCGCGCTTACTTCCAGGGGATCTGGGCGCCGGGGACCCAATCAGCCCCAGCATTTT
CASALTSRGSGRRGPNQPQHF
>TRBD1|TRBJ1-5|TRBV2|.|15
TGTGCCAGCAGGGCCGGGACAGTGGGGAATCAGCCCCAGCATTTT
CASRAGTVGNQPQHF